This is a list of T cell receptor beta chains from one sample in a study of shared clonotypes between healthy human individuals. Assay: immunoSEQ multiplex PCR; the TCRdb copy retains only in-frame clones and omits some. The sample lists approximately 1,500,000 clones; 98% were seen once. The sequencing input was naive CD4+ T cells sorted from blood. Source of these receptors: a man aged 25-40 years in good health. CDR3s include the opening cysteine and the closing phenylalanine or tryptophan. Fields, in order: V gene, clone size, J gene, D gene, CDR3 protein, CDR3 DNA. D genes are given only for firm matches. A clone size is listed for some rows: how often the clone was seen (once, few, many), or a class if it is expanded.

v_gene: TRBV28
abundance: .
j_gene: TRBJ2-3
d_gene: .
CDR3aa: CASSLPGADTQYF
CDR3nt: TGTGCCAGCAGTCTCCCCGGGGCAGATACGCAGTATTTT

v_gene: TRBV5-1
abundance: few
j_gene: TRBJ2-1
d_gene: TRBD2
CDR3aa: CASSRTSGTYNEQFF
CDR3nt: TGCGCCAGCAGCCGGACTAGCGGCACCTACAATGAGCAGTTCTTC

v_gene: TRBV10-3
abundance: .
j_gene: TRBJ1-2
d_gene: TRBD1
CDR3aa: CAISGGPGGDYGYTF
CDR3nt: TGTGCCATCAGTGGAGGACCAGGGGGGGACTATGGCTACACCTTC

v_gene: TRBV11-3
abundance: .
j_gene: TRBJ2-5
d_gene: TRBD1
CDR3aa: CASSLATGDSQETQYF
CDR3nt: TGTGCCAGCAGCTTAGCTACAGGGGATTCTCAAGAGACCCAGTACTTC

v_gene: TRBV29-1
abundance: .
j_gene: TRBJ2-5
d_gene: .
CDR3aa: CSVVPRAAGQETQYF
CDR3nt: TGCAGCGTTGTACCCCGGGCCGCGGGACAAGAGACCCAGTACTTC

v_gene: TRBV28
abundance: .
j_gene: TRBJ1-1
d_gene: TRBD1
CDR3aa: CASRRQGAVTEAFF
CDR3nt: TGTGCCAGCAGACGACAGGGGGCCGTCACTGAAGCTTTCTTT

v_gene: TRBV18
abundance: .
j_gene: TRBJ2-2
d_gene: TRBD1
CDR3aa: CASSADRRTYGELFF
CDR3nt: TGTGCCAGCTCCGCGGACAGGCGGACCTACGGGGAGCTGTTTTTT

v_gene: TRBV7-9
abundance: .
j_gene: TRBJ2-7
d_gene: .
CDR3aa: CASSLRGGYEQYF
CDR3nt: TGTGCCAGCAGCTTACGGGGCGGGTACGAGCAGTACTTC

v_gene: TRBV4-2
abundance: .
j_gene: TRBJ2-6
d_gene: TRBD1
CDR3aa: CASSGRDRGLSGANVLTF
CDR3nt: TGTGCCAGCAGCGGCCGGGACAGGGGACTCTCTGGGGCCAACGTCCTGACTTTC

v_gene: TRBV6-1
abundance: once
j_gene: TRBJ1-5
d_gene: .
CDR3aa: CASSESRGWQPQHF
CDR3nt: TGTGCCAGCAGTGAATCCAGGGGATGGCAGCCCCAGCATTTT

v_gene: TRBV27
abundance: .
j_gene: TRBJ1-4
d_gene: .
CDR3aa: CASKPGRVEKLFF
CDR3nt: TGTGCCAGCAAACCGGGGAGGGTCGAAAAACTGTTTTTT

v_gene: TRBV19
abundance: .
j_gene: TRBJ2-3
d_gene: TRBD2
CDR3aa: CASRHTSGSTDTQYF
CDR3nt: TGTGCCAGTAGACACACTAGCGGGAGCACAGATACGCAGTATTTT

v_gene: TRBV2
abundance: .
j_gene: TRBJ1-1
d_gene: .
CDR3aa: CASSGRMNTEAFF
CDR3nt: TGTGCCAGCAGTGGACGGATGAACACTGAAGCTTTCTTT

v_gene: TRBV19
abundance: .
j_gene: TRBJ2-7
d_gene: .
CDR3aa: CASRPSILDYEQYF
CDR3nt: TGTGCCAGTAGGCCCTCCATCCTAGATTACGAGCAGTACTTC

v_gene: TRBV19
abundance: .
j_gene: TRBJ2-3
d_gene: .
CDR3aa: CASSATEHTQYF
CDR3nt: TGTGCCAGTAGTGCGACAGAACATACGCAGTATTTT

v_gene: TRBV28
abundance: .
j_gene: TRBJ2-1
d_gene: TRBD2
CDR3aa: CASRTSGRGNEQFF
CDR3nt: TGTGCCAGCAGGACTAGCGGCAGGGGGAATGAGCAGTTCTTC

v_gene: TRBV20-1
abundance: .
j_gene: TRBJ2-7
d_gene: .
CDR3aa: CSCRGVYEQYF
CDR3nt: TGCAGTTGCCGGGGTGTCTACGAGCAGTACTTC

v_gene: TRBV6-1
abundance: .
j_gene: TRBJ1-5
d_gene: .
CDR3aa: CASSEWGRPYSNQPQHF
CDR3nt: TGTGCCAGCAGTGAATGGGGCCGACCATATAGCAATCAGCCCCAGCATTTT

v_gene: TRBV28
abundance: .
j_gene: TRBJ1-4
d_gene: .
CDR3aa: CASSLSLEMFAIF
CDR3nt: TGTGCCAGCAGTTTATCCCTCGAAATGTTCGCGATTTTT

v_gene: TRBV28
abundance: .
j_gene: TRBJ1-1
d_gene: .
CDR3aa: CASSLRFGAFF
CDR3nt: TGTGCCAGCAGCCTTAGATTCGGAGCTTTCTTT

v_gene: TRBV6-1
abundance: .
j_gene: TRBJ2-5
d_gene: .
CDR3aa: CASRATGETQYF
CDR3nt: TGTGCCAGCAGGGCTACAGGGGAGACCCAGTACTTC

v_gene: TRBV5-6
abundance: .
j_gene: TRBJ2-7
d_gene: TRBD2
CDR3aa: CASSLGLAGGFSYEQYF
CDR3nt: TGTGCCAGCAGCTTGGGACTAGCGGGAGGATTTAGCTACGAGCAGTACTTC

v_gene: TRBV5-4
abundance: .
j_gene: TRBJ2-7
d_gene: .
CDR3aa: CASSLMGSSYEQYF
CDR3nt: TGTGCCAGCAGTCTAATGGGGAGCTCCTACGAGCAGTACTTC

v_gene: TRBV30
abundance: once
j_gene: TRBJ2-5
d_gene: .
CDR3aa: CAWEPPNTGTKWSSQETQYF
CDR3nt: TGTGCCTGGGAGCCCCCGAACACAGGGACGAAATGGAGTAGTCAAGAGACCCAGTACTTC

v_gene: TRBV4-3
abundance: .
j_gene: TRBJ2-3
d_gene: .
CDR3aa: CASSQEATDTQYF
CDR3nt: TGCGCCAGCAGCCAAGAGGCGACAGATACGCAGTATTTT

v_gene: TRBV18
abundance: once
j_gene: TRBJ2-3
d_gene: .
CDR3aa: CASSNPGGTDTQYF
CDR3nt: TGTGCCAGCTCAAATCCCGGCGGCACAGATACGCAGTATTTT

v_gene: TRBV2
abundance: .
j_gene: TRBJ2-7
d_gene: .
CDR3aa: CASSGQATSYEQYF
CDR3nt: TGTGCCAGCAGTGGACAGGCAACCTCCTACGAGCAGTACTTC

v_gene: TRBV5-1
abundance: .
j_gene: TRBJ2-3
d_gene: TRBD1
CDR3aa: CASKLGQNTDTQYF
CDR3nt: TGCGCCAGCAAGTTGGGACAGAACACAGATACGCAGTATTTT

v_gene: TRBV15
abundance: .
j_gene: TRBJ2-7
d_gene: .
CDR3aa: CATSRDLWGPYEQYF
CDR3nt: TGTGCCACCAGCAGAGATCTATGGGGCCCCTACGAGCAGTACTTC

v_gene: TRBV19
abundance: once
j_gene: TRBJ2-7
d_gene: .
CDR3aa: CASSIASRGLFEQYF
CDR3nt: TGTGCCAGTAGTATAGCCTCTCGGGGCCTCTTCGAGCAGTACTTC

v_gene: TRBV30
abundance: .
j_gene: TRBJ1-5
d_gene: .
CDR3aa: CAWSIDPGSQPQHF
CDR3nt: TGTGCCTGGAGTATCGATCCGGGATCTCAGCCCCAGCATTTT

v_gene: TRBV18
abundance: .
j_gene: TRBJ2-7
d_gene: TRBD1
CDR3aa: CASSSQGATYEQYF
CDR3nt: TGTGCCAGCTCATCACAGGGGGCAACATACGAGCAGTACTTC

v_gene: TRBV18
abundance: .
j_gene: TRBJ2-7
d_gene: .
CDR3aa: CASSPGANYEQYF
CDR3nt: TGTGCCAGCTCACCAGGGGCGAACTACGAACAGTACTTC